The subject of this entry is one T cell receptor beta chain. V was pared by 6 bases and J by 7 bases, with 14 bases of the junction left unmatched. The germline CDR1 and CDR2 sequences are MNHEY and SMNVEV (reference sequence). There are 17 residues in the CDR3. Source study methods: By means of reference gene primer amplification, nucleated cell counts were estimated. TCRdb's copy holds only in-frame clones and misses some; the assay was immunoSEQ multiplex PCR. Clonal size and the V and J genes are those of that table, whereas D and trimming came from the DNA. The sample includes under 140,000 clones, about 80% of them seen just once. The entry originates in a study of blood T cell repertoires in COVID-19. Background on the study: Sample material is recorded as cDNA or gDNA derived from T cells, B-cell-depleted T cells, or PBMCs.

The sequence was obtained from a woman at least 80 years old with active or convalescent COVID-19. The sequencing sample was made of peripheral blood. V gene TRBV27 combines with J gene TRBJ1-4, with 10 bases lining up with TRBD1. The CDR3 coding sequence is TGTGCCAGCAGCCCTTTTGGGGACAGGGGATATGGTGAAAAACTGTTTTTT. Translation: CASSPFGDRGYGEKLFF.